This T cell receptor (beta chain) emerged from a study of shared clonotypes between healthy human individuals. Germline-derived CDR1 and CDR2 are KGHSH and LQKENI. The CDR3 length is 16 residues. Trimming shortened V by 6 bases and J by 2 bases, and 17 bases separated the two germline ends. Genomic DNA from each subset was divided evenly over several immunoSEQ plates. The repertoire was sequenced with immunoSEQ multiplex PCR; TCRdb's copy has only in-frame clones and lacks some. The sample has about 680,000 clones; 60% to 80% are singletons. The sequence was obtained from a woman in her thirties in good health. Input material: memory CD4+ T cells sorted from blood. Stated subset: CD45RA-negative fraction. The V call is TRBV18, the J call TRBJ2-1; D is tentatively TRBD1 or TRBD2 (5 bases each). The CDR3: CASSTRTGRAYNEQFF. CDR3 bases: TGTGCCAGCTCTACTCGTACGGGACGGGCCTACAATGAGCAGTTCTTC.